The source of this T cell receptor beta chain is a study of blood T cells in healthy people across ages. This CDR3 comprises 15 residues. Study-wide points: Versus aged donors, long-lived donors had higher diversity and more naive CD4+ cells.

Alongside a J-beta primer mix, a sample-barcoded 5' primer served in a second PCR lasting 7 to 11 cycles. MiXCR, run by TCRdb on the 5' RACE reads, gives a single entry per CDR3 protein. The sample has about 1.5 million distinct CDR3 sequences, approximately 43% seen once. Comments on this clonotype: The antigen is undetermined. A much larger clonotype is one base distant, so this may be a read error.

The TCR originated in a woman between 18 and 30 years old in good health. The rearrangement uses TRBV12-3 or TRBV12-4 and TRBJ1-5; 7 positions match TRBD1. Input material: blood. The CDR3 region has the DNA TGTGCCAGCAGCCCTCCGGGACAGAGCAATCAGTCCCAGCATTTT. Translated, it gives CASSPPGQSNQSQHF.